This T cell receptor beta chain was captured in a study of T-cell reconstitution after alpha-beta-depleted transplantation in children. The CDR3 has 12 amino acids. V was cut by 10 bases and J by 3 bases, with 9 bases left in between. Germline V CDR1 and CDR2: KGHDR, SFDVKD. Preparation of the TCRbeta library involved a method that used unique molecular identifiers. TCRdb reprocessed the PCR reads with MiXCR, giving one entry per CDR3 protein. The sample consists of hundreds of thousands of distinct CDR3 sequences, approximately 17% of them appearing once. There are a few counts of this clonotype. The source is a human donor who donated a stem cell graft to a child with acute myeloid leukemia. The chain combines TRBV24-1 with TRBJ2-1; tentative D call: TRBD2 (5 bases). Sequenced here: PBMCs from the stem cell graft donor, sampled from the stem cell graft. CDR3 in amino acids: CATDSDYNEQFF. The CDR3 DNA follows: TGTGCCACGGACTCGGACTACAATGAGCAGTTCTTC.